What follows are 13 T cell receptor beta chains derived from one specimen sequenced in a study of T cell changes during pregnancy in multiple sclerosis. The repertoire was sequenced with immunoSEQ multiplex PCR; TCRdb's copy has only in-frame clones and lacks some. The table shows 75,000 to 100,000 clones, with 92% occurring only once. Sample: peripheral blood, taken after pregnancy. The receptor source for this set is a female donor with multiple sclerosis, enrolled in a pregnancy study.

The chain has TRBV5-1 and TRBJ2-1, with 12 bases matching TRBD2. With 4 bases clipped from V and 5 bases from J, the junction kept 4 bases outside the gene matches. This CDR3 spans 15 amino acids. Per germline, CDR1 SGHRS and CDR2 YFSETQ. The CDR3 is CASSPGLAGNNEQFF. DNA of the CDR3: TGCGCCAGCAGCCCCGGACTAGCGGGGAACAATGAGCAGTTCTTC.

J is TRBJ1-5 and V is TRBV6-5; TRBD1 matches 7 bases. Germline loops: CDR1 MNHEY, CDR2 SVGAGI. The CDR3 loop spans 14 amino acids. V gave up 6 bases and J gave up 4 bases; unmatched junction bases: 6. CDR3 residues: CASSIGGYNQPQHF. CDR3 sequence (DNA): TGTGCCAGCAGCATAGGGGGCTATAATCAGCCCCAGCATTTT.

The chain combines TRBV7-6 with TRBJ1-1, with D possibly matching TRBD1 (5 bases). The CDR3 is 15 residues long. Germline V CDR1 and CDR2: SGHVS, FNYEAQ. V shed 1 base and J shed 5 bases, with 14 bases lying between them. CDR3 bases: TGTGCCAGCAGCTTAGGTGCGCAGGGTGAAACTGAAGCTTTCTTT. Protein product: CASSLGAQGETEAFF.

V usage is TRBV11-2 and J usage is TRBJ2-7; 11 bases align to TRBD2. With 6 bases clipped from V and 4 bases from J, the junction kept 8 bases outside the gene matches. Germline assignment: CDR1 SGHAT and CDR2 FQNNGV. The CDR3 sequence is 15 residues long. CDR3 nucleotides: TGTGCCAGCAGGCTAGCGGGAGGTTTAGGGTACGAGCAGTACTTC. Encoded protein: CASRLAGGLGYEQYF.

The genes are TRBV5-1 and TRBJ2-3, with 10 bases fitting TRBD2. There are 17 residues in the CDR3. The V segment lost 1 base and the J segment 3 bases; nucleotides outside the gene matches: 8. In germline, CDR1 is SGHRS, CDR2 YFSETQ. The CDR3 here is CASSLWRSGRGTDTQYF. DNA of the CDR3: TGCGCCAGCAGCTTGTGGAGGAGCGGGAGGGGTACAGATACGCAGTATTTT.

This clone showed up just once. As DNA, the CDR3 is TGCGCCAGCAGCTTCAACTGGACACCCCGCTCTGGAAACACCATATATTTT. Translating it yields CASSFNWTPRSGNTIYF. The chain uses TRBV5-1 and TRBJ1-3, with a possible D match to TRBD1 (5 bases). The CDR3 length is 17 residues. Germline CDR1 SGHRS, CDR2 YFSETQ. V was clipped by 2 bases and J by 0 bases, with 15 bases between them.

The CDR3 spells CASSLQGFEEKLFF. In DNA form, the CDR3 reads TGTGCCAGCAGCCTACAGGGTTTTGAGGAAAAACTGTTTTTT. The chain is built from TRBV4-2 and TRBJ1-4; a possible D gene is TRBD1 (6 bases). V was cut by 4 bases and J by 8 bases, with 14 bases left in between. This CDR3 region has 14 residues. CDR1 and CDR2 from the germline V gene are LGHNA and YNFKEQ.

In this sample, this clone turned up once. The sample holds other DNA sequences that translate to the same CDR3. The rearrangement uses TRBV5-6 and TRBJ2-6, with TRBD1 matching over 8 bases. This CDR3 comprises 17 residues. After removal of 2 bases from V and 2 bases from J, the junction contained 6 bases not matched to a gene. CDR1 is SGHDT, CDR2 YYEEEE, per germline. CDR3 amino acids: CASSFWTGSAGANVLTF. The CDR3 DNA is TGTGCCAGCAGCTTTTGGACAGGGAGCGCTGGGGCCAACGTCCTGACTTTC. Filled out from reference TRBV5-6 and TRBJ2-6, the complete variable domain reads DAGVTQSPTHLIKTRGQQVTLRCSPKSGHDTVSWYQQALGQGPQFIFQYYEEEERQRGNFPDRFSGHQFPNYSSELNVNALLLGDSALYLCASSFWTGSAGANVLTFGAGSRLTVL.

The chain is built from TRBV4-1 and TRBJ1-1; no definite D call. Germline V gene sequence: CDR1 MGHRA, CDR2 YSYEKL. This CDR3 comprises 15 residues. Trimming removed 8 bases at V and 0 bases at J, with 16 bases between. The CDR3 protein is CASGPSAHMNTEAFF. The CDR3 nucleotides read TGCGCCAGCGGGCCCTCAGCACACATGAACACTGAAGCTTTCTTT.

The chain carries TRBV6-1 and TRBJ1-2; possibly TRBD1 for D (5 bases). The CDR3 extends over 19 amino acids. Germline CDR1 and CDR2: MNHNS and SASEGT. V was trimmed by 4 bases and J by 6 bases, leaving 30 bases between them. CDR3 nucleotide sequence: TGTGCCAGCAGTGCCTTCCCGGAAGCGCTTCAGGGCGCGAACAATGGCTACACCTTC. Amino acid sequence: CASSAFPEALQGANNGYTF.

This clone occurred once. This same CDR3 is encoded by further DNA sequences in the sample. V gene TRBV5-4 combines with J gene TRBJ1-1; D gene uncertain. Trimming took off 0 bases at V and 2 bases at J, with 8 bases between the two ends. The CDR3 has 14 residues. The V gene's germline CDR1 is SGHNT and CDR2 YYREEE (reference sequence). The CDR3 DNA is TGTGCCAGCAGCTTGGGCGGAGTTAACACTGAAGCTTTCTTT. Protein: CASSLGGVNTEAFF.

The chain employs TRBV9 and TRBJ1-1, with D hard to call. This CDR3 comprises 15 residues. Germline V CDR1 and CDR2: SGDLS, YYNGEE. Trimming stripped 3 bases from V and 0 bases from J, with 12 bases between. CDR3 bases: TGTGCCAGCAGCGACGGGATGTCCATGAACACTGAAGCTTTCTTT. Encoded protein: CASSDGMSMNTEAFF.

V usage is TRBV4-3 and J usage is TRBJ1-1; no reliable D call. The CDR3 length is 14 residues. Germline V gene lookup returns CDR1 LGHNA and CDR2 YSLEER. Trimming took 0 bases from V and 0 from J, leaving 5 bases between them. CDR3 sequence reads: CASSQDSMNTEAFF. The CDR3 DNA reads TGCGCCAGCAGCCAAGACAGTATGAACACTGAAGCTTTCTTT.